Many counts were recorded for the clone carrying this T cell receptor (beta chain). Its antigen is not known. Each TCR transcript was tagged with a 10-nucleotide random UMI during 5'RACE. Sequencing of 15-18 subjects in each run yielded over 160 million TCR-beta sequences. In TCRdb, the 5' RACE reads were re-called with MiXCR into one record per CDR3 protein. The data show about 90,000 distinct CDR3 sequences, over 10% seen once. As to time point: longitudinal time-point 2. The data are from a study of neurological immune-mediated disorders. Study results and caveats: Whereas HTLV-1-associated myelopathy showed the most TCR clonal expansion, multiple sclerosis showed the least, with levels below those of healthy controls. Private repertoires in all groups were suggested by the absence of shared CDR3 amino acid sequences among expanded clones across subjects.

The sequence was obtained from a female donor with HTLV-1-associated myelopathy (HAM/TSP). Sequenced sample: PBMCs.

The DNA of the CDR3 is TGTGCCAGCGGCCGGGACCAAGAGACCCAGTACTTC. It yields the protein CASGRDQETQYF. The V and J genes are TRBV5-4 and TRBJ2-5, with D uncertain. This CDR3 is built from 12 residues. Germline CDR1 SGHNT, CDR2 YYREEE (reference sequence). V was trimmed by 7 bases and J by 0 bases, leaving 7 bases between them.